This TCR beta chain was recovered during a study of shared clonotypes between healthy human individuals. General study findings and limits: Sharing across four donors was highest in naive CD4 (approximately 5%) and lowest in memory CD8 (0.4%).

The data were produced by immunoSEQ multiplex PCR, yet TCRdb's version contains in-frame clones alone and is incomplete. The data contain fewer than 1.8 million clones, approximately 98.5% of them singletons. The CDR3 is made up of 14 amino acids. Trimming took off 1 base at V and 2 bases at J, with 9 bases between the two ends. The germline gives CDR1 SGHRS, CDR2 YFSETQ. Notes on this clone: Its specificity is not known. The identical CDR3 is also encoded by other nucleotide sequences in the sample.

Input material: naive CD4+ T cells sorted from blood. Subset specified: CD45RA+ positively selected. This receptor was obtained from a young man in good health. V is TRBV5-1 and J is TRBJ1-2; D is perhaps TRBD1 (5 bases). The CDR3 is CASSLTGGNYGYTF. CDR3 DNA sequence: TGCGCCAGCAGCTTGACGGGGGGAAACTATGGCTACACCTTC.